A selection of T cell receptor beta chains follows, all from one sample in a study of blood T cells in healthy people across ages. Via MiXCR, TCRdb re-called the 5' RACE reads, giving one row per CDR3 protein. Of some 900,000 distinct CDR3 sequences in the sample, about 48% were seen once. The sample consisted of blood. Every receptor here comes from a man aged 25 to 40 in good health. The CDR3 runs from the conserved cysteine through the conserved F or W. Each record gives: clone size, CDR3 length, V gene, J gene, D gene, CDR3 DNA, CDR3 protein. D genes are given only for firm matches. Clone size, where shown, is once, few, many, or a class for clones that have expanded.

size: NA
length: 17
V: TRBV4-3
J: TRBJ2-1
D: TRBD2
DNA: TGCGCGAGCAGCCAAGATTCGGGGGGTTACAGCTACAATGAGCAGTTCTTC
CDR3: CASSQDSGGYSYNEQFF

size: NA
length: 15
V: TRBV7-2
J: TRBJ1-5
D: NA
DNA: TGTGCCAGCAGCTCACAGGGTCATAGCAATCAGCCCCAGCATTTT
CDR3: CASSSQGHSNQPQHF

size: many
length: 17
V: TRBV7-2
J: TRBJ2-1
D: TRBD1
DNA: TGTGCCAGCAGCGCCGACGTGGGACAGAGATCCTACAATGAGCAGTTCTTC
CDR3: CASSADVGQRSYNEQFF

size: NA
length: 16
V: TRBV6-2/TRBV6-3
J: TRBJ2-1
D: TRBD2
DNA: TGTGCCAGCAGCCCTTTGACGGGGGGGCGTTACAATGAGCAGTTCTTC
CDR3: CASSPLTGGRYNEQFF

size: NA
length: 18
V: TRBV11-3
J: TRBJ2-3
D: TRBD1
DNA: TGTGCCAGCAGCTTAGAGGGGGACAGGAAAGCGGGTGACGATACGCAGTATTTT
CDR3: CASSLEGDRKAGDDTQYF

size: NA
length: 15
V: TRBV29-1
J: TRBJ2-1
D: NA
DNA: TGCAGCGTTGAGGGTGGACTTTGGAGAGGAAATGAGCAGTTCTTC
CDR3: CSVEGGLWRGNEQFF

size: NA
length: 13
V: TRBV5-6
J: TRBJ2-5
D: NA
DNA: TGTGCCAGCAGCTCGGGACCAGCGAAGACCCAGTACTTC
CDR3: CASSSGPAKTQYF

size: NA
length: 12
V: TRBV20-1
J: TRBJ2-5
D: NA
DNA: TGCAGTGCTAGAGGTCCAGGGGAGACCCAGTACTTC
CDR3: CSARGPGETQYF

size: many
length: 15
V: TRBV12-3/TRBV12-4
J: TRBJ1-2
D: NA
DNA: TGTGCCAGCAGTTTCTCGGGGGGGGGAAACTATGGCTACACCTTC
CDR3: CASSFSGGGNYGYTF

size: few
length: 14
V: TRBV7-9
J: TRBJ2-7
D: NA
DNA: TGTGCCAGCAGCTTTCCCCCGAGCCCCTACGAGCAGTACTTC
CDR3: CASSFPPSPYEQYF

size: few
length: 11
V: TRBV29-1
J: TRBJ2-7
D: NA
DNA: TGCAGCGTTGAAGTAAGGTACGAGCAGTACTTC
CDR3: CSVEVRYEQYF

size: NA
length: 15
V: TRBV6-5
J: TRBJ2-1
D: NA
DNA: TGTGCCAGCAGTCCCCTCGTGGCGGCCTACAATGAGCAGTTCTTC
CDR3: CASSPLVAAYNEQFF

size: NA
length: 14
V: TRBV29-1
J: TRBJ1-5
D: NA
DNA: TGCAGCGTTAGGACGGGTGATAGCAATCAGCCCCAGCATTTT
CDR3: CSVRTGDSNQPQHF

size: many
length: 13
V: TRBV18
J: TRBJ2-5
D: NA
DNA: TGTGCCAGCTCACCAGAGCGGTCAGAGACCCAGTACTTC
CDR3: CASSPERSETQYF

size: few
length: 14
V: TRBV7-9
J: TRBJ1-2
D: NA
DNA: TGTGCCAGCAGCAGAGGCTACGGGGGCTATGGCTACACCTTC
CDR3: CASSRGYGGYGYTF

size: few
length: 15
V: TRBV28
J: TRBJ2-7
D: TRBD1
DNA: TGTGCCAGCAGTTCCCCGGGACAGCTAGCCCCCGAGCAGTACTTC
CDR3: CASSSPGQLAPEQYF

size: NA
length: 13
V: TRBV6-2/TRBV6-3
J: TRBJ2-1
D: NA
DNA: TGTGCCAGCAGGAACGGACTGGCAGAGACCCAGTTCTTC
CDR3: CASRNGLAETQFF

size: NA
length: 16
V: TRBV7-9
J: TRBJ2-6
D: NA
DNA: TGTGCCAGCCCTGGAGGGGGCAGCTCTGGGGCCAACGTCCTGACTTTC
CDR3: CASPGGGSSGANVLTF

size: NA
length: 12
V: TRBV6-5
J: TRBJ2-7
D: TRBD2
DNA: TGTGCCAGCGGTAGAGCGGGACCCGAGCAGTACTTC
CDR3: CASGRAGPEQYF

size: NA
length: 15
V: TRBV29-1
J: TRBJ1-4
D: TRBD1
DNA: TGCAGCGTTGAAAACCCTCGGGACAGTAATGAAAAACTGTTTTTT
CDR3: CSVENPRDSNEKLFF

size: NA
length: 16
V: TRBV21-1
J: TRBJ2-5
D: NA
DNA: TGTGCCAGCAGCACCAGGGACTTAATCAGGCAAGAGACCCAGTACTTC
CDR3: CASSTRDLIRQETQYF

size: NA
length: 16
V: TRBV9
J: TRBJ1-6
D: NA
DNA: TGTGCCAGCAGCGAGGAAGTGGGGACTGCCCCTGCACCCCTCCACTTT
CDR3: CASSEEVGTAPAPLHF

size: NA
length: 12
V: TRBV6-2/TRBV6-3
J: TRBJ2-4
D: NA
DNA: TGTGCCAGCAGAAACCCGTTTCGATTTCAGTACTTC
CDR3: CASRNPFRFQYF

size: few
length: 16
V: TRBV5-6
J: TRBJ2-3
D: TRBD2
DNA: TGTGCCAGCAGCAATCAGGGACTAGCGGGCGCTAATACGCAGTATTTT
CDR3: CASSNQGLAGANTQYF

size: few
length: 17
V: TRBV9
J: TRBJ2-1
D: TRBD2
DNA: TGTGCCAGCAGCGCCGTCGGTCCAGCGGGGATTTACAATGAGCAGTTCTTC
CDR3: CASSAVGPAGIYNEQFF

size: few
length: 12
V: TRBV7-9
J: TRBJ1-2
D: NA
DNA: TGTGCCAGCAGTCAAGGGGGGCAAGGCTACACCTTC
CDR3: CASSQGGQGYTF

size: NA
length: 14
V: TRBV12-3/TRBV12-4
J: TRBJ2-7
D: NA
DNA: TGTGCCAGCAGTTTAGAGGGATGGGGGAACGAGCAGTACTTC
CDR3: CASSLEGWGNEQYF

size: few
length: 15
V: TRBV29-1
J: TRBJ2-5
D: NA
DNA: TGCAGCGTTGAAGGGCTAGAGATCCGACAAGAGACCCAGTACTTC
CDR3: CSVEGLEIRQETQYF

size: NA
length: 13
V: TRBV12-3/TRBV12-4
J: TRBJ1-2
D: TRBD1
DNA: TGTGCCAGCAGGCTGGGGCAGGGGGATGGCTACACCTTC
CDR3: CASRLGQGDGYTF

size: NA
length: 13
V: TRBV7-9
J: TRBJ1-2
D: NA
DNA: TGTGCCAGCAGCTTAGGACAGGTCGGTGGCTACACCTTC
CDR3: CASSLGQVGGYTF

size: NA
length: 14
V: TRBV7-2
J: TRBJ1-2
D: TRBD1
DNA: TGTGCCAGCAGCCCCGACAGGGGCCCCTATGGCTACACCTTC
CDR3: CASSPDRGPYGYTF

size: NA
length: 19
V: TRBV6-2/TRBV6-3
J: TRBJ2-1
D: TRBD1
DNA: TGTGCCAGCAGACCGAAGATTAAAGGTAGGACAGGTGTTTACAATGAGCAGTTCTTC
CDR3: CASRPKIKGRTGVYNEQFF

size: few
length: 15
V: TRBV12-3/TRBV12-4
J: TRBJ2-7
D: NA
DNA: TGTGCCAGCAGTTTAGAACAGGGATTGGTCAACGAGCAGTACTTC
CDR3: CASSLEQGLVNEQYF

size: few
length: 16
V: TRBV5-1
J: TRBJ2-5
D: TRBD2
DNA: TGCGCCAGCAGCTTGAGCGGGGGGACCTCCCGTGAGACCCAGTACTTC
CDR3: CASSLSGGTSRETQYF

size: NA
length: 16
V: TRBV9
J: TRBJ2-2
D: NA
DNA: TGTGCCAGCAGCGTAGCGGGGCGATCGAACACCGGGGAGCTGTTTTTT
CDR3: CASSVAGRSNTGELFF

size: NA
length: 16
V: TRBV7-2
J: TRBJ2-7
D: NA
DNA: TGTGCCAGCAGCCCCCGCCGGGGAACCTCCTACAATGAGCAGTACTTC
CDR3: CASSPRRGTSYNEQYF

size: few
length: 14
V: TRBV9
J: TRBJ2-7
D: TRBD1
DNA: TGTGCCAGCAGCTTACAGGGGGGTCCGGGCGAGCAGTACTTC
CDR3: CASSLQGGPGEQYF

size: NA
length: 14
V: TRBV29-1
J: TRBJ2-3
D: TRBD1
DNA: TGCAGCATTGGGCGAGGGGGCGATACAGATACGCAGTATTTT
CDR3: CSIGRGGDTDTQYF

size: NA
length: 16
V: TRBV7-2
J: TRBJ2-3
D: TRBD2
DNA: TGTGCCAGCAGCTTGACTAGCGGGGGGGGTCAAGGTACGCAGTATTTT
CDR3: CASSLTSGGGQGTQYF

size: few
length: 15
V: TRBV6-6
J: TRBJ1-1
D: NA
DNA: TGTGCCAGCAGGGTAACCGGGACGCCGAACACTGAAGCTTTCTTT
CDR3: CASRVTGTPNTEAFF

size: NA
length: 12
V: TRBV9
J: TRBJ2-5
D: NA
DNA: TGTGCCAGCAGCGTAGGGCGAGAGACCCAGTACTTC
CDR3: CASSVGRETQYF

size: NA
length: 15
V: TRBV20-1
J: TRBJ2-1
D: TRBD2
DNA: TGCAGTGCTAGAGCCAGCGGGAGATTTTACAATGAGCAGTTCTTC
CDR3: CSARASGRFYNEQFF

size: NA
length: 11
V: TRBV29-1
J: TRBJ2-7
D: NA
DNA: TGCAGCGTTGGCCAGGGGAGCGAGCAGTACTTC
CDR3: CSVGQGSEQYF

size: NA
length: 13
V: TRBV4-2
J: TRBJ2-4
D: NA
DNA: TGTGCCAGCAGCCAGGGGATACTAAACATTCAGTACTTC
CDR3: CASSQGILNIQYF

size: NA
length: 13
V: TRBV20-1
J: TRBJ1-4
D: NA
DNA: TGCAGTGCTAGTGACGGGCTTAATGAAAAACTGTTTTTT
CDR3: CSASDGLNEKLFF

size: NA
length: 12
V: TRBV6-2/TRBV6-3
J: TRBJ2-7
D: TRBD2
DNA: TGTGCCAGCAAGCGGGGGTCGGGCGAGCAGTACTTC
CDR3: CASKRGSGEQYF

size: NA
length: 19
V: TRBV28
J: TRBJ2-1
D: TRBD2
DNA: TGTGCCAGCAGTAAACCGGGACTAGCGGGGGGGCCCTCCTACAATGAGCAGTTCTTC
CDR3: CASSKPGLAGGPSYNEQFF

size: NA
length: 15
V: TRBV4-3
J: TRBJ2-7
D: NA
DNA: TGCGCCAGCAGCCAAGATTGGGTAGGGTCCTACGAGCAGTACTTC
CDR3: CASSQDWVGSYEQYF

size: NA
length: 16
V: TRBV24-1
J: TRBJ2-1
D: NA
DNA: TGTGCCACCAGTGATTTGAAGGGGCCCCTCACCGGTGAGCAGTTCTTC
CDR3: CATSDLKGPLTGEQFF

size: NA
length: 13
V: TRBV20-1
J: TRBJ2-3
D: NA
DNA: TGCAGTGCTAGAGTAGGGGTAGAGGGTACGCAGTATTTT
CDR3: CSARVGVEGTQYF

size: few
length: 14
V: TRBV20-1
J: TRBJ2-7
D: TRBD1
DNA: TGCAGTGCTACAGACGGGACAGGGAGCCACGAGCAGTACTTC
CDR3: CSATDGTGSHEQYF

size: NA
length: 13
V: TRBV6-1
J: TRBJ2-1
D: NA
DNA: TGTGCCAGCAGCGGCTCCTTAGGCAATGAGCAGTTCTTC
CDR3: CASSGSLGNEQFF

size: NA
length: 13
V: TRBV7-2
J: TRBJ2-5
D: NA
DNA: TGTGCCACCTCCATAGTATCCCAAGAGACCCAGTACTTC
CDR3: CATSIVSQETQYF

size: NA
length: 20
V: TRBV4-2
J: TRBJ1-5
D: NA
DNA: TGTGCCAGCAGCCAAGATAATAGCGGTCCGCACAATGAGCAGAATCAGCCCCAGCATTTT
CDR3: CASSQDNSGPHNEQNQPQHF

size: few
length: 21
V: TRBV4-3
J: TRBJ2-6
D: NA
DNA: TGCGCCAGCAGCCAAGAATTTTACAGGGACACATACACACCTGGGGCCAACGTCCTGACTTTC
CDR3: CASSQEFYRDTYTPGANVLTF

size: NA
length: 15
V: TRBV15
J: TRBJ1-5
D: NA
DNA: TGTGCCACCAGCAGAGATACAGGCTACAATCAGCCCCAGCATTTT
CDR3: CATSRDTGYNQPQHF

size: NA
length: 17
V: TRBV7-2
J: TRBJ2-5
D: TRBD2
DNA: TGTGCCAGCAGCTTAGGAGTCGTGTCGGGGGGCCAAGAGACCCAGTACTTC
CDR3: CASSLGVVSGGQETQYF

size: few
length: 15
V: TRBV27
J: TRBJ2-7
D: TRBD2
DNA: TGTGCCAGCAGTTTATGGGGGGGTAGTACCTACGAGCAGTACTTC
CDR3: CASSLWGGSTYEQYF

size: NA
length: 17
V: TRBV13
J: TRBJ1-2
D: NA
DNA: TGTGCCAGCAGCCCGCGCCCTTATGATGCCGCTAACTATGGCTACACCTTC
CDR3: CASSPRPYDAANYGYTF

size: NA
length: 17
V: TRBV12-3/TRBV12-4
J: TRBJ1-3
D: TRBD1
DNA: TGTGCCAGCAGAACTCGGACAGGCCGAATCTCTGGAAACACCATATATTTT
CDR3: CASRTRTGRISGNTIYF